The clone carrying this TCR beta chain counts as medium-sized. The data derive from a study of blood T cell repertoires in COVID-19. The data were produced by immunoSEQ multiplex PCR, yet TCRdb's version contains in-frame clones alone and is incomplete. Of 35,000 to 55,000 clones listed, about four fifths were seen once; the top ten hold around 4.2%. The length of the CDR3 is 13 residues. Germline lookup yields CDR1 GTSNPN and CDR2 SVGIG (reference sequence). With 4 bases clipped from V and 4 bases from J, the junction kept 4 bases outside the gene matches. The genes are TRBV30 and TRBJ2-7, with 10 bases fitting TRBD1. The sequence derives from a woman between 65 and 79 years old with acute or convalescent COVID-19. The source material was peripheral blood. In DNA, the CDR3 is TGTGCCTGGACCCGGGGACAGGGGTACGAGCAGTACTTC. Translating it yields CAWTRGQGYEQYF.